This passage covers 21 T cell receptor beta chains from one sample sequenced in a study of T cell repertoires in cytomegalovirus infection. TCRdb re-called the reads through MiXCR, storing one row per CDR3 protein. The data contain fewer than 350,000 distinct CDR3 sequences, about a sixth of them seen just once; the ten biggest clones take up approximately 12%. Sequenced: PBMCs. These receptors originate from a human donor in good health (CMV status not recorded). Some clones in this sample may be carry-over from other donors' samples.

In nucleotides, the CDR3 is TGTGCCAGCACTCCTGGGGCCGGGGGCAATCAGCCCCAGCATTTT. As protein: CASTPGAGGNQPQHF. The chain joins TRBV12-3 or TRBV12-4 to TRBJ1-5; perhaps TRBD1 as D (5 bases). The CDR3 extends over 15 amino acids. Trimming stripped 7 bases from V and 2 bases from J, with 15 bases between.

In this sample, this clonotype turned up a few times. The V and J genes are TRBV7-9 and TRBJ1-1; D is perhaps TRBD1 (5 bases). V gave up 5 bases and J gave up 7 bases, with 17 bases separating them. In germline, CDR1 is SEHNR, CDR2 FQNEAQ (reference sequence). The CDR3 is 14 amino acids. The CDR3 nucleotides read TGTGCCAGCAGCCCGGGGACCGGTGCTGGTGAAGCTTTCTTT. This gives the protein CASSPGTGAGEAFF.

The chain has TRBV5-6 and TRBJ2-3, with D maybe TRBD1 (5 bases). The CDR3 has 16 residues. Germline V gene sequence: CDR1 SGHDT, CDR2 YYEEEE. The V end was cut by 1 base, the J end by 1 base, with 13 bases between. The CDR3 spells CASSLPRGFRTDTQYF. The DNA for the CDR3 is TGTGCCAGCAGCTTGCCAAGGGGTTTCCGCACAGATACGCAGTATTTT.

This clonotype was seen ten or more times. J is TRBJ1-2 and V is TRBV7-2, with 8 bases lining up with TRBD1. CDR1 is SGHTA and CDR2 is FQGNSA in the germline V gene. The CDR3 loop spans 14 amino acids. V trimming: 5 bases; J trimming: 3 bases; junction bases outside the gene matches: 5. The CDR3 coding sequence is TGTGCCAGCAGCCTGGACAGGGCGGACTATGGCTACACCTTC. Translating it yields CASSLDRADYGYTF.

This clonotype was seen many times. The chain employs TRBV20-1 and TRBJ2-2; TRBD2 agrees at 10 bases. Germline V CDR1 and CDR2: DFQATT, SNEGSKA (reference sequence). J was trimmed by 0 bases and V by 2 bases; bases with no gene match: 3. The CDR3 is 16 amino acids. The DNA for the CDR3 is TGCAGTGCTAGACCAGCGGGGGGGCCGAACACCGGGGAGCTGTTTTTT. It specifies CSARPAGGPNTGELFF.

V is TRBV7-9 and J is TRBJ2-5, with 10 bases matching TRBD1. Germline trimming cut 4 bases from V and 0 bases from J; bases unmatched to any gene: 5. The germline gives CDR1 SEHNR, CDR2 FQNEAQ (reference sequence). The CDR3 has 16 residues. As DNA, the CDR3 is TGTGCCAGCAGCTCCGGGGACAGGGGCTACCAAGAGACCCAGTACTTC. It specifies CASSSGDRGYQETQYF.

This clonotype was seen a few times. The J gene is TRBJ2-5, the V gene TRBV5-6; either TRBD1 or TRBD2 may fit D (5 bases each). The germline gives CDR1 SGHDT, CDR2 YYEEEE. The ends were cut back, 4 bases at V and 6 bases at J, with 16 bases in the middle. The length of the CDR3 is 14 residues. CDR3 in DNA: TGTGCCAGCAGCCCGACCCGGGACGGAAAGACCCAGTACTTC. The encoded protein is CASSPTRDGKTQYF.

Only a few counts were recorded for this clonotype. This chain joins TRBV12-3 or TRBV12-4 and TRBJ2-5; D not resolved. CDR3 length equals 14 residues. Trimming cost V 6 bases and J 5 bases, with 16 bases left between them. In DNA, the CDR3 is TGTGCCAGCAGCCCCCAGCCGGTTGGGGAGACCCAGTACTTC. It translates to CASSPQPVGETQYF.

The chain carries TRBV24-1 and TRBJ2-2; perhaps TRBD1 as D (6 bases). Between the trimmed V and J ends, which lost 3 bases and 1 base, there was a span of 14 bases. The CDR3 spans 17 residues. Germline V lookup: CDR1 KGHDR, CDR2 SFDVKD. CDR3 protein: CATSDPYGRGNTGELFF. The DNA of the CDR3 is TGTGCCACCAGTGATCCTTACGGCAGGGGGAACACCGGGGAGCTGTTTTTT.

This clonotype was seen repeatedly, ten times or more. V usage is TRBV12-3 or TRBV12-4 and J usage is TRBJ1-1, with D tentatively TRBD1 (5 bases). Trimming pared 4 bases from V and 5 bases from J, leaving 20 bases between. There are 16 residues in the CDR3. Written as DNA, the CDR3 is TGTGCCAGCAGTTCGGCAGGGAGTATTCGCGGGACTGAAGCTTTCTTT. Amino acids: CASSSAGSIRGTEAFF.

This clonotype occurred many times. The rearrangement joins TRBV5-4 to TRBJ2-7, with a possible D match to TRBD1 (6 bases). The CDR3 covers 17 residues. The germline CDR1 and CDR2 sequences are SGHNT and YYREEE (reference sequence). V shed 1 base and J shed 0 bases, with 17 bases lying between them. DNA for the CDR3: TGTGCCAGCAGCTTGTCCCTGGGGGCCCAGGGCTCCTACGAGCAGTACTTC. Protein: CASSLSLGAQGSYEQYF.

This clonotype was picked up many times. The J gene is TRBJ1-1, the V gene TRBV12-5; the match to TRBD1 covers 7 bases. This CDR3 contains 14 residues. Germline CDR1 is LGHNT and CDR2 is FRNRAP. With 7 bases clipped from V and 1 base from J, the junction kept 6 bases outside the gene matches. In nucleotides, the CDR3 is TGTGCTAGTGCCCCGGGACAGAGGAACACTGAAGCTTTCTTT. Translation gives CASAPGQRNTEAFF.

In this sample, this clonotype turned up a few times. V gene TRBV29-1 combines with J gene TRBJ2-7; 11 nucleotides match TRBD1. V was clipped by 6 bases and J by 3 bases; unmatched bases: 10. Germline V gene data show CDR1 as SQVTM and CDR2 as ANQGSEA. The CDR3 totals 15 residues. CDR3 in DNA: TGCAGCGTGGACAGCCGGGACAGGGGGAACTACGAGCAGTACTTC. It translates to CSVDSRDRGNYEQYF.

This clonotype was counted ten times or more. This chain connects TRBV4-1 to TRBJ1-4; 8 nucleotides align to TRBD1. This CDR3 has 15 residues. Trimming took 2 bases from V and 7 from J; bases not matched to a gene: 6. Germline loops: CDR1 MGHRA, CDR2 YSYEKL. The CDR3: CASSQPDRVSEKLFF. In DNA, the CDR3 is TGCGCCAGCAGCCAACCGGACAGGGTTAGTGAAAAACTGTTTTTT.

In the case of this clonotype: At one end the junction does not follow the germline gene, possibly because of a read error. The J gene is TRBJ2-7, the V gene TRBV25-1; 7 bases line up with TRBD1. The CDR3 loop spans 13 amino acids. CDR1 is MGHDK and CDR2 is SYGVNS in the germline V gene. In nucleotides, the CDR3 is TGTTCCAGCAGCAGACAGGGTACCTACGAGCAGTACTTC. Residues: CSSSRQGTYEQYF.

Details on this clonotype: One end of the junction varies from germline; a read error may be responsible. CDR3 in amino acids: CATSQDPGGRGYTF. DNA of the CDR3: TGCGCCACCAGCCAGGACCCAGGGGGAAGGGGCTACACCTTC. V usage is TRBV4-3 and J usage is TRBJ1-2, with 7 bases that match TRBD1. The CDR3 totals 14 residues. Germline V gene lookup returns CDR1 LGHNA and CDR2 YSLEER.

This clonotype was seen many times. V is TRBV7-2 and J is TRBJ2-5; 9 nucleotides align to TRBD1. V shed 5 bases, J shed 5 bases, and the junction held 6 bases outside the gene matches. CDR3 length equals 14 residues. The V gene's germline CDR1 is SGHTA and CDR2 FQGNSA. The CDR3 DNA is TGTGCCAGCAGCCCCGTGACAGGGGGTGAGACCCAGTACTTC. Translating it yields CASSPVTGGETQYF.

This clonotype came up many times. The chain uses TRBV20-1 and TRBJ1-3, with D unclear. Trimming shortened V by 0 bases and J by 0 bases, and 9 bases separated the two germline ends. The CDR3 totals 15 residues. Germline-derived CDR1 and CDR2 are DFQATT and SNEGSKA (reference sequence). The CDR3 loop reads CSARDITYSGNTIYF. CDR3 bases: TGCAGTGCTAGAGATATCACTTACTCTGGAAACACCATATATTTT.

This clonotype was seen ten or more times. The V gene is TRBV5-4, the J gene TRBJ2-3; D gene uncertain. With 2 bases removed from V and 1 base from J, the gap between germline ends came to 11 bases. CDR1 is SGHNT and CDR2 is YYREEE in the germline V gene (reference sequence). This CDR3 has 15 residues. CDR3 region: CASSFGGGGTDTQYF. The CDR3 region has the DNA TGTGCCAGCAGCTTTGGCGGCGGAGGCACAGATACGCAGTATTTT.

This clonotype showed up just a few times. Sequence at one end of the junction differs from germline and may be a read error. V usage is TRBV7-6 and J usage is TRBJ2-2; D remains ambiguous. The germline V gene encodes CDR1 SGHVS and CDR2 FNYEAQ. This CDR3 comprises 14 residues. The CDR3 region is CASSLDEYTGELFF. In DNA form, the CDR3 reads TGTGCTAGCAGCTTAGACGAGTACACCGGGGAGCTGTTTTTT.

This clonotype was found a few times. CDR3 bases: TGTGCCAGCAGTGAATCGATAGGGCGGGAAAAACTGTTTTTT. This translates into CASSESIGREKLFF. The gene calls are TRBV25-1 and TRBJ1-4; no reliable D call. The CDR3 has 14 amino acids. V was clipped by 1 base and J by 8 bases, with 11 bases between them. Looked up from germline, CDR1 is MGHDK and CDR2 is SYGVNS.